What follows is one TCR beta chain and its context. Its cognate antigen is unknown. Reverse transcription of about 0.5 to 1 ug RNA was carried out with random hexamers. In TCRdb, the immunoSEQ multiplex PCR reads were re-called with MiXCR into one record per CDR3 protein. Counted here are over 100,000 distinct CDR3 sequences, around nine tenths occurring once; the ten biggest clones make up 0.14%. This sample was included in a study of CD8 T cells in Susac syndrome. Study-wide results and limits: The study's TCR sequencing and HLA analysis covered a relatively small number of individuals, and the study acknowledged this.

CD8+ and CD4+ T cells taken from blood had their TCR beta sequenced. The source is a human donor in good health. Sequencing was performed on CD4+ T cells from PBMCs.

The CDR3 is CASSLARTDEQFF. The DNA for the CDR3 is TGTGCCAGCAGCTTGGCCAGGACTGATGAGCAGTTCTTC. The chain recombines TRBV5-5 with TRBJ2-1; tentative D call: TRBD2 (5 bases). The CDR3 is 13 amino acids. In germline, CDR1 is SGHKS, CDR2 YYEKEE (reference sequence). Trimming pared 0 bases from V and 8 bases from J, leaving 9 bases between.